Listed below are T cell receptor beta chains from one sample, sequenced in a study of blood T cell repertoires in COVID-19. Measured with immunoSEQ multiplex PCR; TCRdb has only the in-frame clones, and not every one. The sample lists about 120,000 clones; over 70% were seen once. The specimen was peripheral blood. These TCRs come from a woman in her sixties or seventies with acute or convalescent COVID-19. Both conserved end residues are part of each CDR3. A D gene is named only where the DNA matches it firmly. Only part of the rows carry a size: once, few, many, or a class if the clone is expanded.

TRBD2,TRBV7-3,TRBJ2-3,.,TGTGCCAGCAGCTTATTGGGGGGGTTCACAGGTACGCAGTATTTT,CASSLLGGFTGTQYF
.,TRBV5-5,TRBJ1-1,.,TGTGCCAGCACCGAACCAGGGGTGAACACTGAAGCTTTCTTT,CASTEPGVNTEAFF
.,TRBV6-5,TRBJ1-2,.,TGTGCCAGCAGCCAGGGATTTAACTATGGCTACACCTTC,CASSQGFNYGYTF
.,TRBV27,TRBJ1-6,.,TGTGCCAGCAGTTTATCCCTAACGGGTTCACCCCTCCACTTT,CASSLSLTGSPLHF
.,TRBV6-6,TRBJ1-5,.,TGTGCCAGCAGGAGACAGGGCAATCAGCCCCAGCATTTT,CASRRQGNQPQHF
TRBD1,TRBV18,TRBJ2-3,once,TGTGCCAGCTCACCCACAGGGGTAACAGATACGCAGTATTTT,CASSPTGVTDTQYF
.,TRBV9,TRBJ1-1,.,TGTGCCAGCAGCGTAGGACAGCTAGGGAACACTGAAGCTTTCTTT,CASSVGQLGNTEAFF
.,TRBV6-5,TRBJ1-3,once,TGTGCCAGCAGACGGAGTAAACTCGGAAACACCATATATTTT,CASRRSKLGNTIYF
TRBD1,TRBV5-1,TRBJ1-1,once,TGCGCCAGCAACCCTACAGGGGGCCCTGAAGCTTTCTTT,CASNPTGGPEAFF
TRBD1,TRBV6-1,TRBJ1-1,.,TGTGCCAGCAGTGAAAGGGGGCAGGTCACTGAAGCTTTCTTT,CASSERGQVTEAFF
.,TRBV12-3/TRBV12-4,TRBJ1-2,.,TGTGCCAGTCTCGACTATGGCTACACCTTC,CASLDYGYTF
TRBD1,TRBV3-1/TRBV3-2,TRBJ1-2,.,TGTGCCAGCAGCACACAGGGGGCGCTTGGCTACACCTTC,CASSTQGALGYTF
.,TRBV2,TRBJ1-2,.,TGTGCCAGCAGCGGCACGTTCGCCGGGAACTATGGCTACACCTTC,CASSGTFAGNYGYTF
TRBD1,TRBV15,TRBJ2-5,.,TGTGCCACCAGCAGAGACAGGGGGCAAGAGACCCAGTACTTC,CATSRDRGQETQYF
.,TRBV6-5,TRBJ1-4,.,TGTGCCAGCAGTTCGGTCTCACTTAATGAAAAACTGTTTTTT,CASSSVSLNEKLFF
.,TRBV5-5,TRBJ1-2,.,TGTGCCACTGGGCACAGCGGCTATGGCTACACCTTC,CATGHSGYGYTF
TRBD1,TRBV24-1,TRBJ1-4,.,TGTGCCACCAGTGATTCGGGAACAGGGGGGGGTGAAAAACTGTTTTTT,CATSDSGTGGGEKLFF
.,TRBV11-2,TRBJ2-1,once,TGTGCCAGCAGCTTCCGGGTGGTAGGAAATGAGCAGTTCTTC,CASSFRVVGNEQFF
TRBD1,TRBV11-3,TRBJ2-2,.,TGTGCCAGCAGCTTATCTGGTGGGACAGGTCACACCGGGGAGCTGTTTTTT,CASSLSGGTGHTGELFF
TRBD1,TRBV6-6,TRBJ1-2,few,TGTGCCAGCAGTCTGGACAGGGGGCAGGATGGCTACACCTTC,CASSLDRGQDGYTF
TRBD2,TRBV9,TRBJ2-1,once,TGTGCCAGCACGGACCCGGGACTAGCGGGGGTTAATGAGCAGTTCTTC,CASTDPGLAGVNEQFF
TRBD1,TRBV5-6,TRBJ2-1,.,TGTGCCAGCAGCTTGTTCGCCACAGGGGGGTTCAATGAGCAGTTCTTC,CASSLFATGGFNEQFF
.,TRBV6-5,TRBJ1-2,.,TGTGCCAGCAGTTACTCGGGCGGTGGGGCCTATGGCTACACCTTC,CASSYSGGGAYGYTF
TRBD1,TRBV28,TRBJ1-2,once,TGTGCCAGCAACCCTCCGCAGGGACAGGGAAGCTATGGCTACACCTTC,CASNPPQGQGSYGYTF
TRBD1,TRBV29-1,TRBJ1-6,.,TGCAGCGTTACCGGGACAGGGGACCTTAATTCACCCCTCCACTTT,CSVTGTGDLNSPLHF
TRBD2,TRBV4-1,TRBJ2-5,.,TGCGCCAGCAGCAAAAGCGGGGGGGGCTCGGAGACCCAGTACTTC,CASSKSGGGSETQYF
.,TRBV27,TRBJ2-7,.,TGTGCCAGCAGTCCGGGGGGCCCCGGGGGCGAGCAGTACTTC,CASSPGGPGGEQYF